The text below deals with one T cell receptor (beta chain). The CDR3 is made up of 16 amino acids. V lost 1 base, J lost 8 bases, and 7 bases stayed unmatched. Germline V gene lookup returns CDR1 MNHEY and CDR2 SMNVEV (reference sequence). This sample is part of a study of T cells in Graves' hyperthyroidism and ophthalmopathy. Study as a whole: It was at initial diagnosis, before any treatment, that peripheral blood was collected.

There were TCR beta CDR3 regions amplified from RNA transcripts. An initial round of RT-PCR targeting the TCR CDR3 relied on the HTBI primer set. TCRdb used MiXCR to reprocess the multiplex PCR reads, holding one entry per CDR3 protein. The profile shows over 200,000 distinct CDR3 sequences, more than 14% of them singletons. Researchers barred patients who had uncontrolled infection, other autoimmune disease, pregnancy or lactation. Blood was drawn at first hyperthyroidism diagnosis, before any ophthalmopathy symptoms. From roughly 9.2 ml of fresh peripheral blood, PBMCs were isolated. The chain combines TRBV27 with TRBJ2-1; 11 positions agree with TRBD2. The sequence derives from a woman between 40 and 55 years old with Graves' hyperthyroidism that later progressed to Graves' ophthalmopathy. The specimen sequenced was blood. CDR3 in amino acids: CASSLFASGRRYEQFF. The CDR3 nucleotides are TGTGCCAGCAGTTTATTTGCTAGCGGGAGGCGGTATGAGCAGTTCTTC.